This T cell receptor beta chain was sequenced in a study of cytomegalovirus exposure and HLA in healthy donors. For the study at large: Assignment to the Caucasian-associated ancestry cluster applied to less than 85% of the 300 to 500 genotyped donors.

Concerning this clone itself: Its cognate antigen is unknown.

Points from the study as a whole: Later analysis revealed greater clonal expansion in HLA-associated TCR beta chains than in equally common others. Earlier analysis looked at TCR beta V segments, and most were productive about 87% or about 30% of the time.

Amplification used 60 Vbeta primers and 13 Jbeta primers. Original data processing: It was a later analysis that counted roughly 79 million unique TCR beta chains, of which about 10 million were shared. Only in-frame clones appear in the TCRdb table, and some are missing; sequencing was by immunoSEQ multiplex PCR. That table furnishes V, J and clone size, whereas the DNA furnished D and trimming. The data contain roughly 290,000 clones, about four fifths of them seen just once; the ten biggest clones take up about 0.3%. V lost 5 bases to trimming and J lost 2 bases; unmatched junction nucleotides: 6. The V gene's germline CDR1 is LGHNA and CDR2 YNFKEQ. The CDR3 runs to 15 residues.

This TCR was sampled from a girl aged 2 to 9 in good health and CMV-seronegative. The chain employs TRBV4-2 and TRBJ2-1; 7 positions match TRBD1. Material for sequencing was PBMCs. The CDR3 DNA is TGTGCCAGCAGCACTGACAGGGTAACCTACAATGAGCAGTTCTTC. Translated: CASSTDRVTYNEQFF.